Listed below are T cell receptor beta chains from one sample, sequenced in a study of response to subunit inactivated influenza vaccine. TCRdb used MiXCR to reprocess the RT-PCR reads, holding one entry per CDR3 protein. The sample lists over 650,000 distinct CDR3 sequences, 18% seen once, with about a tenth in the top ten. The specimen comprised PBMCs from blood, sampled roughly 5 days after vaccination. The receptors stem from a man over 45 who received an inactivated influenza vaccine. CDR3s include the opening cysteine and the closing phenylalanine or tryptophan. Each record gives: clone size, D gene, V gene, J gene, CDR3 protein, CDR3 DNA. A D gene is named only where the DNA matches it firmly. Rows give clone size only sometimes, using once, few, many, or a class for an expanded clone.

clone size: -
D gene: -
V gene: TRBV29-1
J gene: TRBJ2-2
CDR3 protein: CSVELGGVGTGELFF
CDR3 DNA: TGCAGCGTTGAACTTGGAGGGGTCGGGACCGGGGAGCTGTTTTTT

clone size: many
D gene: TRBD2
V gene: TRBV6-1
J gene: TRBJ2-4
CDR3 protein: CASCEAGGMNIQYF
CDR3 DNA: TGTGCCAGCTGTGAAGCGGGAGGGATGAACATTCAGTACTTC

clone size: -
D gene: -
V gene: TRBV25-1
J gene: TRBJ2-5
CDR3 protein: CASTEGGAQTQYF
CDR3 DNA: TGTGCCAGCACCGAAGGGGGGGCGCAGACCCAGTACTTC

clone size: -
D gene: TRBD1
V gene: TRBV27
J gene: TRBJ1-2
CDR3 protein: CASRKTGGRLGYTF
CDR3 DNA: TGTGCCAGCAGGAAGACAGGGGGCCGTCTTGGCTACACCTTC

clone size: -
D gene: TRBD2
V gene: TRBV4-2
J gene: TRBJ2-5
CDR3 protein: CASSQEPSGNQETQYF
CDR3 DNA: TGTGCCAGCAGCCAAGAGCCTAGCGGGAATCAAGAGACCCAGTACTTC

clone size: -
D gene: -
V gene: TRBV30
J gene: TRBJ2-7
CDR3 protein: CAWSVLGTDLGQYF
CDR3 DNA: TGTGCCTGGAGTGTACTGGGAACCGATCTTGGTCAGTACTTC

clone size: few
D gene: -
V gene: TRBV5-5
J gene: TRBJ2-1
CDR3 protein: CASSVLESSNEQFF
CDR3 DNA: TGTGCCAGCAGCGTCCTAGAATCGAGCAATGAGCAGTTCTTC

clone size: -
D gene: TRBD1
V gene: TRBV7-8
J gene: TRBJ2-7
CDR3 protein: CASSLARQGTYEQYF
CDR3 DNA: TGTGCCAGCAGCTTAGCAAGACAGGGGACCTACGAGCAGTACTTC

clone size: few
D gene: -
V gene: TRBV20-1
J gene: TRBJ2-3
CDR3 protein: CSARGGGGDSLPDTQYF
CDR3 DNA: TGCAGTGCTAGAGGGGGAGGTGGGGACAGCCTCCCCGATACGCAGTATTTT

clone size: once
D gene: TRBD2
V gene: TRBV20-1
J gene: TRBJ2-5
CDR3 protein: CSAPRQREVETQYF
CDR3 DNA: TGCAGTGCTCCAAGACAGCGGGAGGTTGAGACCCAGTACTTC

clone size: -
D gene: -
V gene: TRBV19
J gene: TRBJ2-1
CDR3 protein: CASSMEGYNEQFF
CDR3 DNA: TGTGCCAGTAGTATGGAGGGGTACAATGAGCAGTTCTTC

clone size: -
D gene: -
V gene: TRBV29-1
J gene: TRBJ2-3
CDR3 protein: CSGIPGHYTDTQYF
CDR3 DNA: TGCAGCGGGATCCCGGGACATTACACAGATACGCAGTATTTT

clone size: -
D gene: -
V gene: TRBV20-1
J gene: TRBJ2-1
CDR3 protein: CSAFWPTGPAQFF
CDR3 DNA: TGCAGTGCTTTTTGGCCGACGGGACCCGCGCAGTTCTTC

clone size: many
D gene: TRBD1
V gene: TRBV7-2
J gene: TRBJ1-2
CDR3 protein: CASSPKGQIYGYTF
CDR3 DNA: TGTGCCAGCAGCCCGAAGGGACAGATTTATGGCTACACCTTC

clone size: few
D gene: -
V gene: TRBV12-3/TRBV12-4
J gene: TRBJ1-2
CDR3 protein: CASKESGSLYGYTF
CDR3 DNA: TGTGCCAGCAAGGAGAGCGGATCTCTCTATGGCTACACCTTC

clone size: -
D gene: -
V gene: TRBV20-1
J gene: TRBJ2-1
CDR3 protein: CSARRDQANQFF
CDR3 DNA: TGCAGTGCCCGCCGGGACCAGGCCAATCAGTTCTTC

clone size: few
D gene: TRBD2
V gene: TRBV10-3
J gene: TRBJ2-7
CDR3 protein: CATREAGGHEQYF
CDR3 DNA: TGTGCCACCCGGGAAGCGGGGGGTCACGAGCAGTACTTC

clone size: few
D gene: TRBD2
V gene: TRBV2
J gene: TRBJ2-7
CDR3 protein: CASSQPGLAAYEQYF
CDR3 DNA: TGTGCCAGCAGCCAACCGGGACTAGCGGCCTACGAGCAGTACTTC

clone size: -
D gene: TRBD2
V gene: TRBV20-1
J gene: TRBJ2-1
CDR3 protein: CSATRTSGNYEQFF
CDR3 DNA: TGCAGTGCTACCCGGACTAGCGGGAACTATGAGCAGTTCTTC

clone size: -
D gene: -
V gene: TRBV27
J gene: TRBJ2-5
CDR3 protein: CASSLRGWGQSQETQYF
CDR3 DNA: TGTGCCAGCAGTTTAAGGGGGTGGGGCCAGAGCCAAGAGACCCAGTACTTC

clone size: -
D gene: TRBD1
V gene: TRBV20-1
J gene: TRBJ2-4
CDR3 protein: CSAKTGNIQYF
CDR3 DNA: TGCAGTGCTAAGACAGGGAACATTCAGTACTTC

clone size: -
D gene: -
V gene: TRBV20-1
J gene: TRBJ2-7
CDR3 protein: CSAPGTAKYEQYF
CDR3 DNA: TGCAGTGCTCCCGGGACGGCGAAATACGAGCAGTACTTC

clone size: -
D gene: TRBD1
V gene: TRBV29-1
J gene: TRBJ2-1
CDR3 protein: CSVDVGDSALREQFF
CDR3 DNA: TGCAGCGTTGATGTAGGGGACAGTGCCCTTCGGGAGCAGTTCTTC

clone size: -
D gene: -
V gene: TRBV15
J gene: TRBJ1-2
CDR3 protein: CATSRLVSGIYGYTF
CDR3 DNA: TGTGCCACCAGCAGATTAGTTAGTGGGATCTATGGCTACACCTTC

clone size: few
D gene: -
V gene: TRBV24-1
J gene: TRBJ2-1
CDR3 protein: CATSDFNRDYNEQFF
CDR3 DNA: TGTGCCACCAGTGATTTTAACAGGGACTACAATGAGCAGTTCTTC

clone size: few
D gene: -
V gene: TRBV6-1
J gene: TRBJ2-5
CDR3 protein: CASSKRTDQETQYF
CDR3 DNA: TGTGCCAGCAGCAAAAGGACAGACCAAGAGACCCAGTACTTC

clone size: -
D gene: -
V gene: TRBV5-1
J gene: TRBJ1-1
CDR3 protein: CASSPGVNTEVFF
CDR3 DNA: TGCGCCAGCAGCCCTGGGGTGAACACTGAAGTTTTCTTT

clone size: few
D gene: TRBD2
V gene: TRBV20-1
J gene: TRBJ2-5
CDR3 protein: CSGNLAGGPETQYF
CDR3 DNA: TGCAGTGGGAATCTAGCGGGGGGGCCAGAGACCCAGTACTTC

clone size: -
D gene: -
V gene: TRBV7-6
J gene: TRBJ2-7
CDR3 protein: CASRQGTNYEQYF
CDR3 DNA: TGTGCCAGCAGACAGGGAACAAACTACGAGCAGTACTTC

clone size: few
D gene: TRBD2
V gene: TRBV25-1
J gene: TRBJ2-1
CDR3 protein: CASRASGGAIYEQFF
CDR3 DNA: TGTGCCAGCAGAGCTAGCGGGGGGGCCATCTATGAGCAGTTCTTC

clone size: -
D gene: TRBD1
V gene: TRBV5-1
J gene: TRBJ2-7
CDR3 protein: CASSPHRGAHEQYF
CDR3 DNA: TGCGCCAGCAGCCCCCACAGGGGGGCCCACGAGCAGTACTTC

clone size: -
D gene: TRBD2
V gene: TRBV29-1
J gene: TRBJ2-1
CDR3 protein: CSVGTSGRINNEQFF
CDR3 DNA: TGCAGCGTGGGGACTAGCGGGAGGATCAACAATGAGCAGTTCTTC

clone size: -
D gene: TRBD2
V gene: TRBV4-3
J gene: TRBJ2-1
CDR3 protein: CASSHLTSGGHSYNEQFF
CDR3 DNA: TGCGCCAGCAGCCACCTGACTAGCGGGGGCCATTCCTACAATGAGCAGTTCTTC

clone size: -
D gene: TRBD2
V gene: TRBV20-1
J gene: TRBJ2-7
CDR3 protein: CSARAMYLAGGVYEQYF
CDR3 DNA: TGCAGTGCTAGAGCCATGTATCTAGCGGGGGGGGTCTACGAGCAGTACTTC

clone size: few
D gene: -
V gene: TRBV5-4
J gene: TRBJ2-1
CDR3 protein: CASSPRQFRSYNEQFF
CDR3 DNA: TGTGCCAGCAGCCCGAGACAGTTCCGGTCCTACAATGAGCAGTTCTTC

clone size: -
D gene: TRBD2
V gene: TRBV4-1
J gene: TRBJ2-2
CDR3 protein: CASSLLGLAGGPGELFF
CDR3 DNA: TGCGCCAGCAGCCTCCTCGGACTAGCGGGGGGGCCCGGGGAGCTGTTTTTT

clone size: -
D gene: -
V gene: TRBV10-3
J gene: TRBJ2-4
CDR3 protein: CAISAGAIIQYF
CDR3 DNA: TGTGCCATCAGTGCTGGAGCGATCATTCAGTACTTC

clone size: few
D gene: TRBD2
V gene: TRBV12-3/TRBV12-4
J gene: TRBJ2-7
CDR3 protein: CASSLRASGGSEQYF
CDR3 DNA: TGTGCCAGCAGTCTACGGGCTAGCGGGGGAAGTGAGCAGTACTTC

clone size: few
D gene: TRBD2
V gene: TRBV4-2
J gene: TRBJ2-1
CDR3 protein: CASSQVAGDPNEQFF
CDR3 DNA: TGTGCCAGCAGCCAAGTGGCGGGGGACCCCAATGAGCAGTTCTTC

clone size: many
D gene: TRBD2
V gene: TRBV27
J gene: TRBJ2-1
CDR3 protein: CASSGTSAYNEQFF
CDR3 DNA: TGTGCCAGCTCCGGGACTAGCGCCTACAATGAGCAGTTCTTC

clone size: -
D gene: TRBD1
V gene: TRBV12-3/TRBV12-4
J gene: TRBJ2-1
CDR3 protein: CASSPRQGRDEQFF
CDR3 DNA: TGTGCCAGCAGTCCCAGACAGGGTAGGGATGAGCAGTTCTTC

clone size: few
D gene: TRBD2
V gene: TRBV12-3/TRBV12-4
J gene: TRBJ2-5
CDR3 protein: CASSGTSGVQETQYF
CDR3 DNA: TGTGCCAGCAGCGGGACTAGCGGGGTACAAGAGACCCAGTACTTC

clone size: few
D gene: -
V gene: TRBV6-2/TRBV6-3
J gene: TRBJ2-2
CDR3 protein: CASKKDSRGTGELFF
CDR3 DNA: TGTGCCAGCAAAAAAGACTCTCGAGGCACCGGGGAGCTGTTTTTT

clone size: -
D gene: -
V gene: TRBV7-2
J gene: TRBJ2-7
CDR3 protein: CASSLGWGVPYEQYF
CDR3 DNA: TGTGCCAGCAGCCTAGGATGGGGGGTTCCCTACGAGCAGTACTTC

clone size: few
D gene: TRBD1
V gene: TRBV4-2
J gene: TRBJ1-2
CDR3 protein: CASSQVGTDILGRGGYTF
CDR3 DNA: TGTGCCAGCAGCCAAGTTGGGACAGACATACTAGGTCGGGGTGGCTACACCTTC

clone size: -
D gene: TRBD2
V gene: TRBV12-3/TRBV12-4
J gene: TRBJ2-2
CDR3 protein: CASIYGEGTGELFF
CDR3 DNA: TGTGCCAGCATTTACGGGGAGGGGACCGGGGAGCTGTTTTTT

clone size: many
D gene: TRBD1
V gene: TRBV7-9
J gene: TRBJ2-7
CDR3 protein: CASSLDRDSYEQYF
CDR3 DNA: TGTGCCAGCAGTCTGGACAGGGACTCCTACGAGCAGTACTTC

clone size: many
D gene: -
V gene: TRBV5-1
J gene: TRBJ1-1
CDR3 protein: CASSLGGPTEAFF
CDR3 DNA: TGCGCCAGCAGCTTGGGGGGACCCACTGAAGCTTTCTTT

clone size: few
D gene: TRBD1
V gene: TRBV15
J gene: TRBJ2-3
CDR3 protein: CATHDREYTDTQYF
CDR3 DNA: TGTGCCACCCATGACAGGGAGTACACAGATACGCAGTATTTT

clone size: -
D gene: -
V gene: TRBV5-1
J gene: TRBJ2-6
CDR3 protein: CASSQGSGGANVLTF
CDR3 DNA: TGCGCCAGCAGCCAGGGGTCCGGTGGGGCCAACGTCCTGACTTTC